These T cell receptor beta chains were read from a single sample in a study of tumor and adjacent non-tumor tissue in lung cancer. TCRdb recomputed calls from the multiplex PCR reads with MiXCR, one row per CDR3 protein. The sample has about 140,000 distinct CDR3 sequences; 66% are singletons. What was sequenced was lung tumor tissue. The receptors were gathered from a man between 60 and 70 years old with small cell lung cancer. The CDR3 runs from the conserved cysteine through the conserved F or W. D genes are given only for firm matches. The size field is filled for only some rows; it gives once, few, many or a size class.

>15|TRBV5-1|-|few|TRBJ2-1
CASSPAEGRRSEQFF
TGCGCCAGCAGCCCCGCAGAGGGAAGGAGGAGTGAGCAGTTCTTC
>13|TRBV20-1|-|-|TRBJ2-2
CNASTSNTRELFF
TGCAATGCTAGCACCTCGAACACCAGGGAGCTGTTTTTT
>14|TRBV20-1|-|-|TRBJ1-6
CNARDSTTATPLHF
TGCAATGCTAGAGATTCTACAACGGCGACACCCCTCCACTTT
>12|TRBV6-5|-|-|TRBJ2-3
CASGQSTGTHYF
TGTGCCAGCGGTCAGAGCACAGGTACGCATTATTTT
>15|TRBV20-1|-|-|TRBJ2-4
CSARDIEGSRNIQYF
TGCAGTGCTAGAGATATCGAGGGGTCGAGAAACATTCAGTACTTC
>15|TRBV6-5|-|-|TRBJ2-1
CGSSYLIRRDHEQFF
TGTGGCAGCAGTTACTTGATACGGCGGGACCATGAGCAGTTCTTC
>12|TRBV2|-|-|TRBJ2-2
CASNLYTGELFF
TGTGCCAGCAATTTGTACACCGGGGAGCTGTTTTTT
>13|TRBV29-1|-|-|TRBJ1-2
CSVEWWTKYGYTF
TGCAGCGTTGAATGGTGGACTAAGTATGGCTACACCTTC
>15|TRBV12-3/TRBV12-4|-|-|TRBJ1-5
CASSLRDGVNQPQHF
TGTGCCAGCAGTTTAAGGGACGGCGTAAATCAGCCCCAGCATTTT
>14|TRBV5-5|-|few|TRBJ2-6
CASSLPSGANVLTF
TGTGCCAGCAGCTTACCCTCCGGGGCCAACGTCCTGACTTTC
>16|TRBV24-1|-|-|TRBJ2-3
CATSDRERGRTDTQYF
TGTGCCACCAGTGATAGGGAGAGGGGACGCACAGATACGCAGTATTTT
>15|TRBV20-1|-|many|TRBJ2-1
CSARDDTGYSNEQFF
TGCAGTGCTAGGGATGATACAGGGTACTCCAATGAGCAGTTCTTC
>14|TRBV10-3|-|-|TRBJ1-2
CAINDSLRGHGYTF
TGTGCCATCAATGACTCTCTCAGGGGACATGGCTACACCTTC
>15|TRBV12-3/TRBV12-4|-|few|TRBJ2-1
CASSLVGLTYNEQFF
TGTGCCAGCAGTTTAGTAGGTCTTACCTACAATGAGCAGTTCTTC
>18|TRBV6-6|TRBD2|-|TRBJ2-1
CTSSSYSGLAGEKVEQFF
TGTACCAGCAGTTCCTACTCGGGACTAGCGGGAGAGAAAGTTGAGCAGTTCTTC
>15|TRBV6-4|TRBD2|-|TRBJ2-3
CASTQSGASTDTQYF
TGTGCCAGCACACAGAGCGGGGCTAGCACAGATACGCAGTATTTT
>13|TRBV29-1|-|-|TRBJ1-2
CSVGPVRYRGYTF
TGCAGCGTTGGCCCGGTCAGGTATAGGGGCTACACCTTC